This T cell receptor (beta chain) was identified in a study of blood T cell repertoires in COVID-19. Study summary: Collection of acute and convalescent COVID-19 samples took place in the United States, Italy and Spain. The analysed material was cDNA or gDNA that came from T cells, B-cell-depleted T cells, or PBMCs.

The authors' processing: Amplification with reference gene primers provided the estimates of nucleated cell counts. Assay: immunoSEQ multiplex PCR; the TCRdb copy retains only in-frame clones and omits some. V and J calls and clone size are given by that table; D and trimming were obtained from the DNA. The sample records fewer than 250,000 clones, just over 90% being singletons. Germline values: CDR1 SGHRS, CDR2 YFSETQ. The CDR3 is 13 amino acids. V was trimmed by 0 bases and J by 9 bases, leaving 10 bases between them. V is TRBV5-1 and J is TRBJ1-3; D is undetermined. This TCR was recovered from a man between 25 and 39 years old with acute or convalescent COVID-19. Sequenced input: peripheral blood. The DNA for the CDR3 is TGCGCCAGCAGCTTGGGAGGAGAGGGCACCATATATTTT. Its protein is CASSLGGEGTIYF.